This T cell receptor beta chain was documented in a study of blood T cell repertoires in COVID-19. Trimming cost V 7 bases and J 5 bases; bases outside gene matches: 8. The CDR3 extends over 15 amino acids. The V gene's germline CDR1 is LNHDA and CDR2 SQIVND (reference sequence). Original analysis: Amplification from reference gene primers served as the basis for estimated nucleated cell counts. Assay: immunoSEQ multiplex PCR; the TCRdb copy retains only in-frame clones and omits some. Clone size and the V and J calls come from that table; the DNA yielded D and trimming. The profile shows 35,000 to 45,000 clones, about 91% of them singletons.

V gene TRBV19 combines with J gene TRBJ1-5, with 10 nucleotides matching TRBD1. Material: peripheral blood. The TCR comes from a human donor in a cohort sampled during active COVID-19. The CDR3 bases are TGTGCCAGTACCCTATTAGACAGGGGGCATCAGCCCCAGCATTTT. Protein sequence: CASTLLDRGHQPQHF.